This T cell receptor (beta chain) was recorded in a study of blood T cells in healthy people across ages. At the level of the study: Capture via template switching afforded approximately one barcoded beta molecule per two T cells.

A remark on this clonotype: Its antigen is undetermined.

Combining a sample-barcoded 5' primer with a J-beta primer mix, a second PCR ran for roughly 7 to 11 cycles. Through a template-switch adaptor with 12 random nucleotides, each cDNA molecule received a tag. Researchers report that each sample yielded at least 3 million CDR3-containing paired-end reads. TCRdb recomputed calls from the 5' RACE reads with MiXCR, one row per CDR3 protein. The table has 700,000 to 850,000 distinct CDR3 sequences, approximately 35% seen once. CDR1 and CDR2 from the germline V gene are LGHDT and YNNKEL (reference sequence). V trimming: 6 bases; J trimming: 13 bases; junction bases outside the gene matches: 21. This CDR3 is 16 amino acids long. Findings and limits, study-wide: Fewer expanded clones and more diversity marked long-lived versus aged donors.

The chain carries TRBV3-1 and TRBJ2-1, with 7 bases that match TRBD1. Sequenced sample: blood. This receptor was identified in a man between 18 and 35 years old in good health. The CDR3 is CASRPTGTVRGETQFF. The CDR3 nucleotides read TGTGCCAGCAGGCCCACCGGGACAGTTCGAGGGGAGACCCAGTTCTTC.